This T cell receptor beta chain was captured in a study of identical twins (dated by TCRdb to the mid-2010s). With regard to the full study: To test whether fetal clonotypes persist, the study used deep sequencing on TCR alpha and beta repertoires from monozygotic twins, unrelated adults of various ages, and cord blood. To rule out contamination, the twin experiments were replicated at different times with different library preparation protocols.

The method was 5' RACE. The reads were generated on an Illumina HiSeq 2000. Template switching added a universal primer binding site, and the final cDNA carried a unique molecular identifier that allowed TCR cDNA molecules to be counted accurately. Specific primers in the conserved constant-segment region were used to synthesize first-strand cDNA for TCR alpha and beta chains. Each cDNA library was double barcoded, with a SMART-Mk sample barcode plus Illumina barcodes, to control for contamination. TruSeq adapter sequences, together with Illumina sample barcodes, were added in two successive PCR steps. The Illumina HiSeq platform was used with custom primers to sequence TCR alpha and beta cDNA libraries. In the original analysis: Raw reads were processed with MiGEC to extract unique molecular identifiers, and MiXCR was used to determine CDR3 positions. For each individual, recombination models were inferred using an EM algorithm with the repgenHMM and IGoR tools. Shared clonotypes were analyzed with the tcR package in R, and sharing was normalized by the product of cloneset sizes. To study raw recombination without the effects of thymic and clonal selection, out-of-frame nonproductive sequences were analyzed. TCRdb reprocessing: public reads trimmed at Q25 with fastp, clones called with MiXCR, in-frame beta chains kept. All rows with the same CDR3 protein become a single entry with the most common DNA and genes. Clone size and V and J calls follow TCRdb, not the original study. The sample profile shows approximately 590,000 distinct CDR3 sequences; around a tenth of them were found once. The ten largest make up roughly 3% of the sample.

Sequences DFQATT (CDR1) and SNEGSKA (CDR2) are obtained from the germline V gene (reference sequence). From its cysteine to its phenylalanine, the CDR3 spans 15 amino acids. The CDR3 DNA has 45 bases and is translated from base 1. Here V drops 0 bases and J drops 7 bases, and the junction holds 7 bases not matched to any gene. Only healthy Caucasian donors were included. Three pairs of female monozygotic twins, all aged roughly 18 to 29 years, made up the twin cohort. RNA for TCR libraries was isolated from peripheral blood mononuclear cells. Overall study results and their limits: Abundant cord blood beta clonotypes had fewer insertions, young adult naive repertoires showed a similar but weaker trend, and memory repertoires showed no such trend. In monozygotic twins, out-of-frame TCR alpha sharing was systematically underestimated by recombination models, although the models agreed with sharing between unrelated individuals. Invariant T cells such as MAIT and iNKT could partly confound zero-insertion analyses, although diverse VJ usage argued against such confounding for most clonotypes. The excess sharing between twins in beta out-of-frame sequences was weaker because fewer shared sequences reduced the signal-to-noise ratio. Out-of-frame TCR alpha sequences shared between twins showed an excess of low generation-probability sequences compared with coincidental sharing between unrelated individuals. Because the same donors could not be followed over many years, the conclusions relied on cross-sectional statistical analysis.

This clonotype was counted between two and nine times. This receptor's antigen is unknown. There are no base qualities to consult, and no much larger clone falls within one base. A further study also used this sample, focusing on yellow fever vaccine responses in identical twins. The second source states: The authors reported that the T cell response to vaccination in identical twins appeared partly convergent and partly personalized. Focusing on identical twins, the study followed the T cell clones that responded to the vaccine, and did so with precision.

The chain was built from TRBV20-1 and TRBJ2-1; TRBD2 agrees with 9 junctional bases. This receptor was obtained from a woman under 30 in good health. The sample comprised PBMCs. The DNA sequence reads TGCAGTGCTAGAGAGTTGCGGGGGGGCCTGAATGAGCAGTTCTTC. It encodes CSARELRGGLNEQFF.